One and the same sample provided the 12 T cell receptor beta chains below, sequenced in a study of T-cell memory formation after mild COVID-19. MiXCR, applied by TCRdb to the 5' RACE reads, yields one record per CDR3 protein. This sample has 150,000 to 200,000 distinct CDR3 sequences, with less than 40% found just once. Sequencing input: PBMCs or a T cell subset sorted from them (not recorded which). The receptor source for this set is an adult woman who had mild COVID-19 (a few samples of this study predate the infection). Cell type and time point are not known.

This chain uses TRBV5-6 with TRBJ2-7; 10 positions agree with TRBD2. J was trimmed by 2 bases and V by 0 bases; bases with no gene match: 5. This CDR3 has 16 amino acids. From germline, CDR1 is SGHDT and CDR2 YYEEEE. The CDR3 is CASSLAGTSVPYEQYF. DNA for the CDR3: TGTGCCAGCAGCTTGGCCGGGACTAGCGTGCCCTACGAGCAGTACTTC.

This sequence joins TRBV7-9 and TRBJ2-1, with 13 bases lining up with TRBD2. Per the germline V gene, CDR1 is SEHNR and CDR2 is FQNEAQ (reference sequence). This CDR3 comprises 19 residues. The V and J ends lost 1 base and 1 base, in that order; junction bases with no gene match: 7. This chain's CDR3 is CASSLVGLAGAFSYNEQFF. CDR3 sequence (DNA): TGTGCCAGCAGCTTAGTCGGACTAGCGGGAGCTTTTTCCTACAATGAGCAGTTCTTC. Filled out from reference TRBV7-9 and TRBJ2-1, the complete variable domain reads DTGVSQNPRHKITKRGQNVTFRCDPISEHNRLYWYRQTLGQGPEFLTYFQNEAQLEKSRLLSDRFSAERPKGSFSTLEIQRTEQGDSAMYLCASSLVGLAGAFSYNEQFFGPGTRLTVL.

CDR3 region: CASTVGTSGNTIYF. CDR3 in DNA: TGTGCCAGCACCGTCGGGACGTCTGGAAACACCATATATTTT. The rearrangement uses TRBV6-2 or TRBV6-3 and TRBJ1-3, with D possibly matching TRBD1 (5 bases). This CDR3 spans 14 amino acids. Trimming removed 7 bases at V and 1 base at J, with 11 bases between. Germline loops: CDR1 MNHEY, CDR2 SVGEGT.

The J gene is TRBJ2-7, the V gene TRBV10-2; D might be TRBD1 (5 bases). Trimming left V 7 bases short and J 6 bases short, with 10 bases between. Germline CDR1 and CDR2: WSHSY and SAAADI. The CDR3 extends over 11 amino acids. The CDR3 nucleotides read TGCGCCAGCACCGCAGGGTCCGAGCAGTACTTC. Amino acid sequence: CASTAGSEQYF.

This chain connects TRBV10-3 to TRBJ2-5; 9 positions agree with TRBD1. Germline loops: CDR1 ENHRY, CDR2 SYGVKD. J was trimmed by 5 bases and V by 4 bases; bases with no gene match: 5. The CDR3 totals 14 residues. CDR3 in amino acids: CAISAQGAFETQYF. The CDR3 bases are TGTGCCATCAGTGCACAGGGGGCATTTGAGACCCAGTACTTC.

This clonotype has more than one count but fewer than ten. The J gene is TRBJ1-2, the V gene TRBV11-1, with 8 bases identical to TRBD1. V was pared by 5 bases and J by 4 bases, with 15 bases of the junction left unmatched. The germline gives CDR1 SGHAT, CDR2 FQDESV (reference sequence). The CDR3 consists of 17 residues. CDR3 protein: CASSLRTGTKYLYGYTF. Here the CDR3 DNA reads TGTGCCAGCAGCCTCCGGACAGGGACCAAATACCTCTATGGCTACACCTTC.

Many counts were recorded for this clonotype. This chain links TRBV4-1 with TRBJ2-1, with a possible D match to TRBD2 (7 bases). CDR1 is MGHRA, CDR2 YSYEKL, per germline. Trimming took off 0 bases at V and 2 bases at J, with 14 bases between the two ends. The CDR3 has 17 amino acids. CDR3 region: CASSQDGTGGPYNEQFF. CDR3 nucleotides: TGCGCCAGCAGCCAAGATGGAACGGGGGGCCCCTACAATGAGCAGTTCTTC.

This clonotype was seen a few times. The gene calls are TRBV12-3 or TRBV12-4 and TRBJ2-3, with TRBD2 matching 14 bases. The CDR3 consists of 19 residues. The ends lost 7 bases at V and 2 bases at J; junction bases unmatched: 14. For the CDR3, the DNA is TGTGCCAGCACCGTGAGCGTTGGACTAGCGGGGGGTCTCACAGATACGCAGTATTTT. As protein: CASTVSVGLAGGLTDTQYF.

The chain combines TRBV2 with TRBJ2-1, with D hard to call. CDR1 and CDR2 from the germline V gene are SNHLY and FYNNEI. CDR3 length equals 15 residues. Trimming shortened V by 4 bases and J by 0 bases, and 10 bases separated the two germline ends. The CDR3 region is CASSVTASSYNEQFF. The CDR3 coding sequence is TGTGCCAGCAGTGTCACGGCAAGCTCCTACAATGAGCAGTTCTTC.

This clonotype was seen a handful of times. This chain connects TRBV4-2 to TRBJ2-6; TRBD2 agrees at 8 bases. With V trimmed by 1 base and J by 4 bases, 6 bases remained unmatched. This CDR3 has 17 amino acids. Germline V gene sequence: CDR1 LGHNA, CDR2 YNFKEQ. CDR3: CASSQGSSGSGANVLTF. CDR3 DNA sequence: TGTGCCAGCAGCCAAGGCTCTAGCGGGTCGGGGGCCAACGTCCTGACTTTC.

The rearrangement joins TRBV30 to TRBJ2-4, with D hard to call. Trimming removed 7 bases from V and 0 bases from J, with 7 bases in between. This CDR3 is built from 12 residues. The germline CDR1 and CDR2 sequences are GTSNPN and SVGIG (reference sequence). The CDR3 DNA sequence: TGTGCCTTTGACTTAGCCAAAAACATTCAGTACTTC. The encoded protein is CAFDLAKNIQYF.

CDR3 bases: TGTGCCATCAGTGACGGGGGGGCTTACAATGAGCAGTTCTTC. Its protein is CAISDGGAYNEQFF. The chain couples TRBV10-3 to TRBJ2-1; 8 nucleotides line up with TRBD2. The germline CDR1 and CDR2 sequences are ENHRY and SYGVKD. With V trimmed by 3 bases and J by 4 bases, 2 bases remained unmatched. This CDR3 is 14 amino acids long.